Below, one T cell receptor (beta chain) is given with its context. What it binds is not known. This entry comes from a study of T cell responses to AZD1222 COVID-19 vaccine. Study-level results: Without day 14 samples, only post-peak T cell repertoires were studied. Just a handful of AZD1222 recipients were seropositive at baseline.

Produced via immunoSEQ multiplex PCR; TCRdb's table is partial and in-frame only. Of tens of thousands of clones listed, around 92% are singletons. The length of the CDR3 is 14 residues. Per the germline V gene, CDR1 is MDHEN and CDR2 is SYDVKM. Trimming cost V 5 bases and J 1 base, with 11 bases left between them. The chain carries TRBV28 and TRBJ1-1; TRBD1 might be the D (6 bases). The starting material was peripheral blood, obtained on day 0 of MenACWY control vaccination. The clonotype was recovered from an adult in good health. CDR3: CASSETGPNTEAFF. The DNA for the CDR3 is TGTGCCAGCAGTGAGACAGGCCCGAACACTGAAGCTTTCTTT.